This T cell receptor (beta chain) was sequenced during a study of shared clonotypes between healthy human individuals. Study-wide background: A donor's plate count was three for CD4 naive and three for CD4 memory; CD8 naive had two and CD8 memory one.

At the deep level, the assay was run. Clones were sequenced by immunoSEQ multiplex PCR, and TCRdb holds only the in-frame ones, with some missing. The data hold 1,500,000 or so clones, with approximately 98.5% observed a single time. This CDR3 comprises 15 residues. The J segment lost 5 bases and the V segment lost 3 bases, leaving 7 bases of the junction unmatched. Germline V lookup: CDR1 KGHSH, CDR2 LQKENI. The rearrangement joins TRBV18 to TRBJ2-7; 10 bases match TRBD1. The sample was naive CD4+ T cells sorted from blood. Subset specified: CD45RA+ positively selected. This clonotype originated in a man between 25 and 39 years old in good health. CDR3 in DNA: TGTGCCAGCTCACCGATCCGGGACAGGGGTCACGAGCAGTACTTC. It encodes CASSPIRDRGHEQYF. The variable domain in full, completed from reference TRBV18 and TRBJ2-7, reads NAGVMQNPRHLVRRRGQEARLRCSPMKGHSHVYWYRQLPEEGLKFMVYLQKENIIDESGMPKERFSAEFPKEGPSILRIQQVVRGDSAAYFCASSPIRDRGHEQYFGPGTRLTVT.